Following are 20 T cell receptor beta chains from one sample sequenced in a study of spatial heterogeneity in lung cancer. Time point indicated: blood at routine non-recurrence follow-up after resection. Without sorting, whole RNA was sequenced from tumor, nontumor lung or frozen PBMC. TCRdb independently ran MiXCR on the 5' RACE reads; one entry per CDR3 protein. Among more than 95,000 distinct CDR3 sequences listed, roughly an eighth were seen once. The sample consisted of PBMCs, taken at follow-up. Every receptor here comes from a male donor with early-stage non-small cell lung cancer.

The sample holds a few counts of this clonotype. This sequence joins TRBV6-6 and TRBJ1-4; TRBD1 matches 7 bases. The J segment lost 4 bases and the V segment lost 6 bases, leaving 5 bases of the junction unmatched. Per germline, CDR1 MNHNY and CDR2 SVGAGI (reference sequence). The length of the CDR3 is 14 residues. CDR3 in DNA: TGTGCCAGCAGACGACAGGGCCGTAATGAAAAACTGTTTTTT. It encodes CASRRQGRNEKLFF.

On this clonotype: An end of the junction does not agree with germline; a read error may underlie this. This chain links TRBV7-2 with TRBJ1-1, with 7 nucleotides matching TRBD1. Germline assignment: CDR1 SGHTA and CDR2 FQGNSA. The length of the CDR3 is 14 residues. Here the CDR3 reads CANSNRQGPTEAFF. DNA for the CDR3: TGTGCCAACAGCAACCGACAGGGCCCCACTGAAGCTTTCTTT. The variable domain in full, completed from reference TRBV7-2 and TRBJ1-1, reads GAGVSQSPSNKVTEKGKDVELRCDPISGHTALYWYRQSLGQGLEFLIYFQGNSAPDKSGLPSDRFSAERTGGSVSTLTIQRTQQEDSAVYLCANSNRQGPTEAFFGQGTRLTVV.

This clonotype was observed a few times. The DNA for the CDR3 is TGCAGTGCTAGACTGCTCCTGGGAACCTATGGCTACACCTTC. Protein product: CSARLLLGTYGYTF. The chain links TRBV20-1 to TRBJ1-2; no clear D. The CDR3 length is 14 residues. Trimming removed 2 bases at V and 4 bases at J, with 14 bases between. Germline CDR1 DFQATT, CDR2 SNEGSKA (reference sequence).

This clonotype came up many times. J is TRBJ2-5 and V is TRBV23-1, with 8 nucleotides matching TRBD1. TRBV23-1 is an open reading frame, and its role is uncertain. The CDR3 consists of 18 residues. V dropped 0 bases and J dropped 3; count of bases not matched to a gene: 12. As DNA, the CDR3 is TGCGCCAGCAGTCAATCTAGCGACTCCGACAGGGGCGAAGAGACCCAGTACTTC. Translation: CASSQSSDSDRGEETQYF.

The CDR3 loop reads CSAAGRREAYEQYF. The CDR3 DNA follows: TGCAGTGCCGCGGGCCGAAGGGAGGCCTACGAGCAGTACTTC. V usage is TRBV20-1 and J usage is TRBJ2-7; perhaps TRBD2 as D (6 bases). Germline loops: CDR1 DFQATT, CDR2 SNEGSKA (reference sequence). This CDR3 has 14 residues. The V end was cut by 6 bases, the J end by 2 bases, with 17 bases between.

This clonotype was picked up a small number of times. The chain uses TRBV7-8 and TRBJ1-4; D ambiguous. The V gene lost 3 bases and the J gene lost 6 bases, with 11 bases spanning the gap. Germline values: CDR1 SGHVS, CDR2 FQNEAQ. The CDR3 is 14 amino acids. The CDR3 loop reads CASSLSRKDEKLFF. CDR3 DNA: TGTGCCAGCAGCTTGAGTCGAAAAGATGAAAAACTGTTTTTT.

This clonotype was seen a few times. The chain links TRBV27 to TRBJ1-2; D is undetermined. Germline V gene lookup returns CDR1 MNHEY and CDR2 SMNVEV (reference sequence). V lost 2 bases and J lost 4, with 8 bases in between. The CDR3 covers 13 residues. The CDR3 sequence: CASSLENGYGYTF. The CDR3 DNA sequence: TGTGCCAGCAGTTTAGAGAACGGCTATGGCTACACCTTC.

The chain carries TRBV20-1 and TRBJ2-7; possibly TRBD1 for D (5 bases). The CDR3 runs 14 residues. Trimming took off 3 bases at V and 1 base at J, with 13 bases between the two ends. In germline, CDR1 is DFQATT, CDR2 SNEGSKA (reference sequence). The CDR3 reads CSASRPGQSYEQYF. In DNA, the CDR3 is TGCAGTGCTAGTAGGCCAGGACAATCCTACGAGCAGTACTTC.

The rearrangement links TRBV7-2 to TRBJ2-5; 7 bases map to TRBD1. The CDR3 is 15 residues long. V shed 1 base, J shed 2 bases, and the junction held 4 bases outside the gene matches. Germline assignment: CDR1 SGHTA and CDR2 FQGNSA. The CDR3 reads CASSLGGQRQETQYF. CDR3 bases: TGTGCCAGCAGCTTAGGGGGACAGAGACAAGAGACCCAGTACTTC.

This clonotype was recorded many times. CDR3 sequence (DNA): TGTGCCATCAGAGCCAGAACTTTCTCCTATAATTCACCCCTCCACTTT. Translated, it gives CAIRARTFSYNSPLHF. V gene TRBV10-3 combines with J gene TRBJ1-6; D remains ambiguous. V was cut by 6 bases and J by 0 bases, with 12 bases left in between. The germline CDR1 and CDR2 sequences are ENHRY and SYGVKD. CDR3 length: 16 amino acids.

This clonotype was seen a few times. Compared with germline, one end of the junction differs, possibly owing to a read error. The rearrangement uses TRBV30 and TRBJ2-5, with D possibly TRBD2 on 6 matching bases. Germline lookup yields CDR1 GTSNPN and CDR2 SVGIG (reference sequence). The length of the CDR3 is 13 residues. The CDR3 coding sequence is TGTGCCTGGAGTGTAATCGGGAAGGGACTGATCTTTTTC. Its protein product is CAWSVIGKGLIFF.

The chain links TRBV27 to TRBJ2-3, with a weak D call TRBD2 (7 bases). The V and J ends lost 5 bases and 2 bases respectively, with 17 bases between them. The CDR3 covers 16 residues. CDR1 is MNHEY and CDR2 is SMNVEV in the germline V gene (reference sequence). CDR3 in amino acids: CASSAGGASFTDTQYF. For the CDR3, the DNA is TGTGCCAGCAGTGCTGGGGGGGCCTCCTTCACAGATACGCAGTATTTT.

This clonotype came up a few times. The chain carries TRBV20-1 and TRBJ2-2; D perhaps matches TRBD2 (6 bases). This CDR3 spans 16 amino acids. The V gene lost 3 bases and the J gene lost 5 bases, with 19 bases spanning the gap. Per the germline V gene, CDR1 is DFQATT and CDR2 is SNEGSKA (reference sequence). The CDR3 here is CSASPREGGGTGELFF. The CDR3 DNA reads TGCAGTGCTAGTCCCCGTGAGGGAGGAGGGACCGGGGAGCTGTTTTTT.

This clonotype was observed at least ten times. The chain carries TRBV10-3 and TRBJ2-2; 10 bases are a match to TRBD1. J gave up 3 bases and V 10 bases, and 5 bases lay outside the gene matches. CDR1 and CDR2 from the germline V gene are ENHRY and SYGVKD. CDR3 length equals 14 residues. DNA of the CDR3: TGTGCCACCCGCGGACAGGGGGACACCGGGGAGCTGTTTTTT. Translation gives CATRGQGDTGELFF.

The V call is TRBV12-3 or TRBV12-4, the J call TRBJ1-5; no reliable D call. The V gene lost 6 bases and the J gene lost 1 base, with 7 bases spanning the gap. The CDR3 has 13 residues. CDR3 amino acids: CASRSRSNQPQHF. CDR3 nucleotide sequence: TGTGCCAGCAGGTCCCGGAGCAATCAGCCCCAGCATTTT.

The chain combines TRBV30 with TRBJ1-2; a weak D match, TRBD1 (5 bases). The CDR3 runs 12 residues. Germline loops: CDR1 GTSNPN, CDR2 SVGIG (reference sequence). V gave up 4 bases and J gave up 1 base, with 7 bases separating them. CDR3 region: CAWTGRNYGYTF. CDR3 DNA: TGTGCCTGGACAGGGCGTAACTATGGCTACACCTTC.

V and J are TRBV7-9 and TRBJ2-2, with D possibly being TRBD2 (5 bases). The CDR3 covers 15 residues. Germline assignment: CDR1 SEHNR and CDR2 FQNEAQ (reference sequence). V was cut by 7 bases and J by 4 bases, with 16 bases left in between. CDR3: CASTSPGSPTGELFF. In DNA form, the CDR3 reads TGTGCCAGCACCTCCCCGGGGAGCCCCACCGGGGAGCTGTTTTTT. Full variable domain (missing parts from reference TRBV7-9 and TRBJ2-2): DTGVSQNPRHKITKRGQNVTFRCDPISEHNRLYWYRQTLGQGPEFLTYFQNEAQLEKSRLLSDRFSAERPKGSFSTLEIQRTEQGDSAMYLCASTSPGSPTGELFFGEGSRLTVL.

This clonotype was recorded at least ten times. The CDR3 sequence is CATSSEGGGETQYF. CDR3 coding DNA: TGTGCCACCAGCAGTGAGGGGGGAGGAGAGACCCAGTACTTC. The gene calls are TRBV15 and TRBJ2-5, with D possibly being TRBD1 or TRBD2 (6 bases each). CDR3 length: 14 residues. In germline, CDR1 is LNHNV, CDR2 YYDKDF (reference sequence). Between the trimmed V and J ends, which lost 3 bases and 4 bases, there was a span of 12 bases.

This sequence joins TRBV6-5 and TRBJ2-1; 8 bases are a match to TRBD2. Germline V gives CDR1 MNHEY, CDR2 SVGAGI. CDR3 length equals 13 residues. J was trimmed by 10 bases and V by 4 bases; bases with no gene match: 6. The CDR3 spells CASSFPGLVEQFF. DNA for the CDR3: TGTGCCAGCAGTTTCCCGGGACTAGTAGAGCAGTTCTTC.

This clonotype is a singleton in its sample. This may come from a read error, since a much larger clone is one base off. The chain is built from TRBV6-5 and TRBJ2-7; D may be TRBD1 or TRBD2 (6 bases each). The CDR3 has 14 amino acids. Germline CDR1 and CDR2: MNHEY and SVGAGI. The germline V and J ends were trimmed by 8 bases and 5 bases, with 19 bases remaining between them. This chain's CDR3 is CASCTPGGRDEQYF. CDR3 nucleotide sequence: TGTGCCAGCTGTACGCCCGGGGGCCGGGACGAGCAGTACTTC.